The sequence of this T cell receptor beta chain was determined in a study of blood T cell repertoires in COVID-19. Assay: immunoSEQ multiplex PCR; the TCRdb copy retains only in-frame clones and omits some. Of 200,000 or so clones in the sample, more than 70% are singletons; the top ten hold approximately 8.2%. After removal of 3 bases from V and 5 bases from J, the junction contained 7 bases not matched to a gene. The germline CDR1 and CDR2 sequences are SGHDT and YYEEEE. The CDR3 has 15 residues. V gene TRBV5-6 combines with J gene TRBJ1-3, with 8 bases that match TRBD1. The specimen was PBMCs or T cells enriched from blood (not recorded which). The sequence derives from a woman aged 18-29 years who had recovered from COVID-19. The CDR3 here is CASSYQGASRNTIYF. CDR3 coding DNA: TGTGCCAGCAGCTATCAGGGGGCAAGTAGAAACACCATATATTTT.